This T cell receptor (beta chain) was captured by sequencing in a study of low-dose radiotherapy and immunotherapy resistance in tumors. For the study at large: While receiving nivolumab 240 mg every two weeks, patients also received ipilimumab 1 mg/kg every six weeks, both intravenously. One day before radiation and immunotherapy, intravenous cyclophosphamide 200 mg/m2 was administered, with this repeated every two weeks.

First-strand cDNA used TRAV- and TRBV-specific primers, covering alpha and beta chains. The authors amplified TCRs for around 20 PCR cycles with a constant-region primer and a V-primer adapter. TCRdb passed the reads through MiXCR, listing each CDR3 protein once. This table holds around 80,000 distinct CDR3 sequences, 15% to 20% found once. This clonotype was observed at least ten times. The time point is: after trial treatment. Treatment meaning: LDRT plus nivolumab, ipilimumab, low-dose cyclophosphamide and aspirin (RACIN trial). Inclusion covered patients whose advanced solid tumors lacked tumor-infiltrating lymphocytes. The ends lost 6 bases at V and 12 bases at J; junction bases unmatched: 16. Germline lookup yields CDR1 SQVTM and CDR2 ANQGSEA. The CDR3 is 13 amino acids.

V usage is TRBV29-1 and J usage is TRBJ2-7; 8 positions agree with TRBD2. This TCR came from a male donor with prostate cancer. The sequenced sample was PBMCs, obtained after low-dose radiotherapy plus immunotherapy. CDR3 DNA: TGCAGCGTCGGTTTAACTAGCGGATCGAATGTGTACTTC. Its protein is CSVGLTSGSNVYF.